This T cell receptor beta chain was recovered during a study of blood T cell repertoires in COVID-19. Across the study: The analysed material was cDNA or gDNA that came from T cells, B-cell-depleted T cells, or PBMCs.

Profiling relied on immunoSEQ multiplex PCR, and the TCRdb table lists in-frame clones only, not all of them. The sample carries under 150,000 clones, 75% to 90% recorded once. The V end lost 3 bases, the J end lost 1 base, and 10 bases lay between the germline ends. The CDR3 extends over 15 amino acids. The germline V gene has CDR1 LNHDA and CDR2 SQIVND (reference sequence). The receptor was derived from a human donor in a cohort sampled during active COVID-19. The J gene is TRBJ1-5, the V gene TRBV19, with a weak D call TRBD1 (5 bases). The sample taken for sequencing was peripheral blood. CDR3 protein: CASSIVGGSNQPQHF. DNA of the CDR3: TGTGCCAGTAGTATTGTCGGGGGAAGCAATCAGCCCCAGCATTTT.